These 19 T cell receptor beta chains share one sample of origin, sequenced in a study of CD8+CD57+ T cells in acquired aplastic anemia. Genomic DNA provided the template from which TCR beta VDJ and CDR3 profiles were obtained. TCRdb itself ran the reads through MiXCR, one entry per CDR3 protein. The sample consists of hundreds of thousands of distinct CDR3 sequences, just under 70% of them appearing once. The material sequenced was sorted CD4+, CD8+, or CD8+CD57+ T cells (not recorded which) from PBMCs. Receptors originate from a human donor in good health, serving as a control.

This clonotype was counted a few times. The J gene is TRBJ1-5, the V gene TRBV6-5, with D unresolved. V was clipped by 8 bases and J by 0 bases, with 8 bases between them. The length of the CDR3 is 13 residues. CDR1 and CDR2 from the germline V gene are MNHEY and SVGAGI. Here the CDR3 DNA reads TGTGCCAGCGGCCCATTTAGCAATCAGCCCCAGCATTTT. Translated, it gives CASGPFSNQPQHF.

A single count supports this clonotype. This rearrangement joins TRBV7-3 to TRBJ2-3; no clear D. The V and J ends lost 4 bases and 4 bases respectively, with 12 bases between them. CDR1 and CDR2 (germline): SGHTA, FQGTGA. The CDR3 totals 14 residues. This CDR3 is CASSWQSASDTQYF. The CDR3, as DNA: TGTGCCAGCAGCTGGCAGAGCGCGTCAGATACGCAGTATTTT.

In regard to this clonotype: The CDR3 carries no conserved terminal phenylalanine or tryptophan, so it likely arises from a read error. No DNA is shown, since the ends of the CDR3 on it are uncertain; the CDR3 is the one TCRdb lists. This chain joins TRBV7-9 and TRBJ1-1; the table's D call, TRBD1, has no DNA check behind it. The CDR3 is 13 amino acids in total, end residues counted. Looked up from germline, CDR1 is SEHNR and CDR2 is FQNEAQ (reference sequence). CDR3 region: CASSPGPTNYGYT.

This chain links TRBV5-6 with TRBJ2-3, with 10 bases matching TRBD2. CDR1 and CDR2 (germline): SGHDT, YYEEEE. This CDR3 region has 15 residues. Trimming cost V 4 bases and J 4 bases; bases outside gene matches: 6. The CDR3 DNA sequence: TGTGCCAGCAGCGCTTACAGCGGGGGGGCAGATACGCAGTATTTT. Its protein product is CASSAYSGGADTQYF.

This clonotype came up many times. This CDR3 is CASSFPGAGDEQFF. In nucleotides, the CDR3 is TGTGCCAGCAGCTTTCCGGGGGCCGGCGATGAGCAGTTCTTC. This chain connects TRBV7-2 to TRBJ2-1, with D perhaps assigned TRBD1 or TRBD2 (6 bases each). Germline V gene lookup returns CDR1 SGHTA and CDR2 FQGNSA. Between the trimmed V and J ends, which lost 3 bases and 8 bases, there was a span of 14 bases. The CDR3 covers 14 residues.

The V and J genes are TRBV6-5 and TRBJ2-3; 8 nucleotides match TRBD1. Trimming cost V 4 bases and J 2 bases; bases outside gene matches: 2. The CDR3 is 14 residues long. Germline CDR1 is MNHEY and CDR2 is SVGAGI. DNA of the CDR3: TGTGCCAGCAGTTGGACAGGGCACACAGATACGCAGTATTTT. Residues: CASSWTGHTDTQYF.

The CDR3 is CASRNDTGRGYTF. In DNA form, the CDR3 reads TGTGCCAGCAGGAATGACACGGGGCGTGGCTACACCTTC. The genes are TRBV7-2 and TRBJ1-2; D is possibly TRBD1 (5 bases). This CDR3 contains 13 residues. Germline CDR1 reads SGHTA; CDR2 reads FQGNSA. Trimming stripped 6 bases from V and 7 bases from J, with 15 bases between.

This chain links TRBV2 with TRBJ2-1, with a weak D call TRBD1 (5 bases). The J call is doubtful: the DNA matches TRBJ1-6 better. The CDR3 has 14 amino acids. From germline, CDR1 is SNHLY and CDR2 FYNNEI. CDR3 region: CASSATGTGSPLHF. CDR3 bases: TGTGCCAGCAGCGCAACCGGGACGGGTTCACCCCTCCACTTT.

This clonotype was seen ten or more times. V and J are TRBV24-1 and TRBJ2-5; 8 nucleotides line up with TRBD2. CDR3 length: 17 amino acids. The junction had 14 bases not matched to a gene; V was cut back by 5 bases and J by 4 bases. In germline, CDR1 is KGHDR, CDR2 SFDVKD. This chain's CDR3 is CATSGTDGGRPSETQYF. The CDR3 DNA follows: TGTGCCACCAGTGGGACGGATGGCGGGAGGCCGTCAGAGACCCAGTACTTC.

This clonotype came up a few times. V gene TRBV2 combines with J gene TRBJ2-2; no firm D call. The CDR3 extends over 14 amino acids. Between the trimmed V and J ends, which lost 3 bases and 1 base, there was a span of 6 bases. CDR1 is SNHLY and CDR2 is FYNNEI in the germline V gene. In nucleotides, the CDR3 is TGTGCCAGCAGTGAGCCAGGGAACACCGGGGAGCTGTTTTTT. Protein: CASSEPGNTGELFF.

This clonotype was counted ten times or more. The rearrangement joins TRBV11-2 to TRBJ2-5; TRBD1 agrees at 12 bases. Germline loops: CDR1 SGHAT, CDR2 FQNNGV. This CDR3 contains 15 residues. J gave up 4 bases and V 7 bases, and 7 bases lay outside the gene matches. The CDR3, as DNA: TGTGCCAGCAACTCCTGGGACAGGGGGCTAGAGACCCAGTACTTC. This translates into CASNSWDRGLETQYF.

This clonotype was observed many times. The J gene is TRBJ2-3, the V gene TRBV5-1; D is unclear. CDR1 and CDR2 (germline): SGHRS, YFSETQ. The CDR3 contains 14 residues. Trimming took 4 bases from V and 0 from J, leaving 9 bases between them. CDR3 residues: CASSPERSTDTQYF. Written as DNA, the CDR3 is TGCGCCAGCAGCCCGGAGAGAAGCACAGATACGCAGTATTTT.

The chain uses TRBV7-3 and TRBJ1-3; the D is unclear. There are 15 residues in the CDR3. Germline CDR1 reads SGHTA; CDR2 reads FQGTGA. The germline V and J ends were trimmed by 4 bases and 16 bases, with 26 bases remaining between them. CDR3 DNA: TGTGCCAGCAGCTCCAGACGAAGCACAGACACGACGATTTATTTT. It yields the protein CASSSRRSTDTTIYF.

This clonotype showed up just once. An end of the junction differs from the germline gene, which may be a read error. The chain links TRBV7-9 to TRBJ1-6, with 10 nucleotides matching TRBD1. Germline V gene sequence: CDR1 SEHNR, CDR2 FQNEAQ (reference sequence). The CDR3 length is 15 residues. CDR3 bases: TGTGCCAGCAGCCTTCCGGGACAGGGGAGTTCACCCCCCCACTTT. Translated: CASSLPGQGSSPPHF.

Comment on this clonotype: This is likely a read error, given that the CDR3 carries no conserved phenylalanine or tryptophan at its end. The DNA is left out, because the CDR3 cannot be placed on it with certainty; the CDR3 is given as TCRdb lists it. This sequence joins TRBV7-9 and TRBJ1-4. Germline V lookup: CDR1 SEHNR, CDR2 FQNEAQ (reference sequence). 13 amino acids form the CDR3, both terminal residues included. The CDR3 region is CASGLVGTSGTDT.

CDR3: CASRAPTGQAFRQYF. In DNA, the CDR3 is TGTGCCAGCAGGGCTCCGACAGGACAGGCCTTTCGGCAGTACTTC. V is TRBV6-1 and J is TRBJ2-7; 7 positions agree with TRBD1. In germline, CDR1 is MNHNS, CDR2 SASEGT. The CDR3 contains 15 residues. Germline trimming cut 6 bases from V and 9 bases from J; bases unmatched to any gene: 17.

This clonotype was detected many times. V usage is TRBV7-2 and J usage is TRBJ2-1; D may be TRBD1 (5 bases). Germline V CDR1 and CDR2: SGHTA, FQGNSA. The length of the CDR3 is 13 residues. The V gene lost 5 bases and the J gene lost 8 bases, with 13 bases spanning the gap. CDR3 nucleotides: TGTGCCAGCAGCATCCTTCCCAGGGATGAGCAGTTCTTC. This gives the protein CASSILPRDEQFF. Using reference TRBV7-2 and TRBJ2-1 for the parts outside the CDR3, the full variable domain is GAGVSQSPSNKVTEKGKDVELRCDPISGHTALYWYRQSLGQGLEFLIYFQGNSAPDKSGLPSDRFSAERTGGSVSTLTIQRTQQEDSAVYLCASSILPRDEQFFGPGTRLTVL.

The genes are TRBV5-5 and TRBJ2-3, with TRBD2 matching 7 bases. The CDR3 extends over 16 amino acids. V lost 4 bases, J lost 4 bases, and 12 bases stayed unmatched. Germline V lookup: CDR1 SGHKS, CDR2 YYEKEE (reference sequence). As DNA, the CDR3 is TGTGCCAGCAGCGCTGGGACGGGGGGTAGCTCAGATACGCAGTATTTT. Translated, it gives CASSAGTGGSSDTQYF.

The chain joins TRBV20-1 to TRBJ2-7; D may be TRBD1 (5 bases). The CDR3 is made up of 11 amino acids. The V end lost 5 bases, the J end lost 13 bases, and 18 bases lay between the germline ends. CDR1 and CDR2 from the germline V gene are DFQATT and SNEGSKA (reference sequence). CDR3 DNA: TGCAGTGCTGGGGCTGGCAACGCGTACTACTTC. It translates to CSAGAGNAYYF.